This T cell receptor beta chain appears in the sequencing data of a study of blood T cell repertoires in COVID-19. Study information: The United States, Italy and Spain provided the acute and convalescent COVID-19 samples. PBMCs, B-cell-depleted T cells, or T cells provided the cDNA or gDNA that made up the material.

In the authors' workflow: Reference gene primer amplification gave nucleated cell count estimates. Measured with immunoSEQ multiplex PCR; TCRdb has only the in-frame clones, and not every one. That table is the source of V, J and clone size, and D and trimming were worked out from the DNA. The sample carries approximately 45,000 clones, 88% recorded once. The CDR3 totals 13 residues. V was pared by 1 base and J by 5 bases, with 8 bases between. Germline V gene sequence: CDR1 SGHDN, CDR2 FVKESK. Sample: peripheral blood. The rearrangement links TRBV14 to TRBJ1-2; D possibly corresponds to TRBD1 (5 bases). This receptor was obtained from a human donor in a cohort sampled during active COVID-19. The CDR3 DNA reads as TGTGCCAGCAGCCAAGGACAGACTTATGGCTACACCTTC. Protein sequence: CASSQGQTYGYTF.